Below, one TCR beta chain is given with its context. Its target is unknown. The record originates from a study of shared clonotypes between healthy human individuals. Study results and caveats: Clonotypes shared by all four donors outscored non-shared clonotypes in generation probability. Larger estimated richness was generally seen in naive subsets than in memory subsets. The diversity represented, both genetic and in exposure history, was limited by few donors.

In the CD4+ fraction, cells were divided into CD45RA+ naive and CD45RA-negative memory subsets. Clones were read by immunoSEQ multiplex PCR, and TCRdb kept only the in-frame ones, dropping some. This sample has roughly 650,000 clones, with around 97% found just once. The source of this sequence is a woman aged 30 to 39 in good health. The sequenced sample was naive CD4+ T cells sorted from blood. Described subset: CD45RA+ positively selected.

The CDR3 sequence is CASSQAQLNSNQPQHF. Written as DNA, the CDR3 is TGTGCCAGCAGTCAGGCACAACTGAATAGCAATCAGCCCCAGCATTTT. This sequence joins TRBV28 and TRBJ1-5; D is unclear. Germline V CDR1 and CDR2: MDHEN, SYDVKM. The CDR3 consists of 16 residues. Trimming pared 5 bases from V and 0 bases from J, leaving 14 bases between.